This entry features one T cell receptor beta chain sequence. Its antigen remains unknown. The CDR3 length is 15 residues. Per the germline V gene, CDR1 is SEHNR and CDR2 is FQNEAQ (reference sequence). V gave up 10 bases and J gave up 5 bases; unmatched junction bases: 14. This record comes from a study of cytomegalovirus exposure and HLA in healthy donors. Looking at the study overall: The study's early data release held about 85 million unique TCRs from HLA-typed donors. Study-wide results and caveats: Listed as cytomegalovirus-associated were roughly 180 TCR beta chains. In an earlier analysis, in under 700 donors, most V segments appeared productive either ~87% or ~30% of the time.

Primers: 60 Vbeta forward and 13 Jbeta reverse. TCRdb's copy holds only in-frame clones and misses some; the assay was immunoSEQ multiplex PCR. The sample yields 150,000 to 200,000 clones, 80% seen once. This TCR came from a woman younger than 45 in good health and CMV-seronegative. This sequence joins TRBV7-9 and TRBJ2-3; the match to TRBD2 covers 8 bases. The sample comprised PBMCs. The CDR3 sequence is CATVYGGGFKDTQYF. CDR3 nucleotides: TGTGCCACCGTTTACGGGGGGGGGTTCAAAGATACGCAGTATTTT.